A selection of T cell receptor beta chains follows, all from one sample in a study of tumor-infiltrating lymphocytes in oesophageal squamous cell carcinoma. TCRdb called the PCR reads again in MiXCR, with one record for every CDR3 protein. The table has around 18,000 distinct CDR3 sequences, 35% to 50% seen once. Sequencing was done on a sample of esophageal tumor tissue. The source is a male donor with esophageal squamous cell carcinoma. CDR3s include the opening cysteine and the closing phenylalanine or tryptophan. The order of the fields is J gene, V gene, D gene, CDR3 protein. The D gene is left open where the match is weak.

TRBJ2-1	TRBV11-3	TRBD2	CASSLGVREGHWDEQFF
TRBJ2-3	TRBV5-6	TRBD2	CASSTLAGFTDTQYF
TRBJ1-4	TRBV6-6	NA	CATLRGGHEKLFF
TRBJ1-1	TRBV7-6	NA	CASSLVKATEAFF
TRBJ1-4	TRBV7-2	NA	CASSYRATNEKLFF
TRBJ2-2	TRBV7-8	NA	CASSLGYTGELFF
TRBJ2-5	TRBV12-3/TRBV12-4	TRBD1	CASKTGETQYF
NA	TRBV7-2	TRBD2	CASSFLAGGETQYF
NA	TRBV7-3	TRBD1	CASSLGQGGSYEQYF
TRBJ2-1	TRBV28	TRBD1	CASSSSSGGFYNEQFF
TRBJ2-2	TRBV20-1	NA	CSASTRGRELFF
NA	TRBV5-1	TRBD1	CASSLAPGQGDYEQYF
TRBJ2-7	TRBV28	NA	CASSLTGSSYEQYF
TRBJ2-1	TRBV7-6	NA	CASGTRAPRDNEQFF
TRBJ1-1	TRBV7-3	TRBD1	CASSSSRQGGTEAFF
TRBJ2-6	TRBV7-3	NA	CASSLIPADPPSGANVLTF
TRBJ1-3	TRBV28	NA	CASKRGDSGNTIYF
NA	TRBV10-3	TRBD1	CAISPPQGATHEQFF
NA	TRBV5-1	NA	CASSLAGQGNVLEQYF
TRBJ2-1	TRBV7-2	TRBD2	CASSLGFSGGDNEQFF